Sequencing of this T cell receptor (beta chain) was carried out in a study of blood T cells in healthy people across ages. Study details: Template switching picked up about one barcoded beta molecule for each two T cells.

Per germline, CDR1 ENHRY and CDR2 SYGVKD. This CDR3 region has 12 residues. The V end was cut by 2 bases, the J end by 3 bases, with 4 bases between. They isolated at least 6.5 million PBMCs from each sample. PCR was performed a second time for about 7 to 12 cycles using a sample-barcoded 5' primer and a J-beta primer mix. All cDNA molecules were each tagged by a template-switch adaptor with 12 random nucleotides. TCRdb fed the 5' RACE reads into MiXCR, producing one record per CDR3 protein. The data contain some 1,500,000 distinct CDR3 sequences, roughly 43% of them seen just once; the ten biggest clones take up about 4%.

The sample consisted of blood. The rearrangement uses TRBV10-3 and TRBJ2-5; D gene ambiguous. This receptor was identified in a woman aged 18-35 years in good health. CDR3 sequence: CAISEEKETQYF. For the CDR3, the DNA is TGTGCCATCAGTGAGGAAAAAGAGACCCAGTACTTC.